In its sample, the clone carrying this T cell receptor (beta chain) was seen once. Its matching antigen is unknown. TCRdb's copy holds only in-frame clones and misses some; the assay was immunoSEQ multiplex PCR. The data contain some 100,000 clones, 85% to 90% of them singletons. These data belong to a study of OX40 agonist ivuxolimab in advanced cancers. In the study overall: An agonistic anti-OX40 (CD134) antibody, ivuxolimab, was used to treat the patients. Study-level results: Both CD4+ and CD8+ T cell populations in blood had undergone clonal expansion by week 6 at 0.1 to 3.0 mg/kg. Expanded clones were, on average, more numerous among CD8+ T cells than CD4+.

Trimming removed 3 bases from V and 0 bases from J, with 8 bases in between. The germline gives CDR1 KGHSH, CDR2 LQKENI. The CDR3 is 14 residues long. The rearrangement uses TRBV18 and TRBJ2-5; D remains ambiguous. The clonotype originates from an adult with an advanced solid tumor such as melanoma, head and neck, liver or kidney cancer. Sample: CD4+ or CD8+ T cells sorted from blood, taken in a trial of the OX40 agonist ivuxolimab. CDR3 sequence: CASSPPGYQETQYF. The CDR3 bases are TGTGCCAGCTCACCCCCAGGATACCAAGAGACCCAGTACTTC.